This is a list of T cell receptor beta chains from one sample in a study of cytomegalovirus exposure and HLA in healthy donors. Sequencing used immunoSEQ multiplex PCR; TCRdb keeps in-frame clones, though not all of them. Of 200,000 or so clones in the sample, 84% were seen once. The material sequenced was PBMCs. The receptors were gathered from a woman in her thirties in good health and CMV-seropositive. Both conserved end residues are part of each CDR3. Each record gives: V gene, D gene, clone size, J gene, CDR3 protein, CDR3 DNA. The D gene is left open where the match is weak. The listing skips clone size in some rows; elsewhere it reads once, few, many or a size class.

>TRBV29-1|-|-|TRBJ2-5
CSPRGPQETQYF
TGCAGCCCTAGGGGCCCCCAGGAGACCCAGTACTTC
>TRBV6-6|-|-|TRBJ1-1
CATSVNSLMNTEAFF
TGTGCCACGTCAGTGAATTCCCTTATGAACACTGAAGCTTTCTTT
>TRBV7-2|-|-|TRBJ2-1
CASSLDRSSYNEQFF
TGTGCCAGCAGCCTTGACAGAAGCTCCTACAATGAGCAGTTCTTC
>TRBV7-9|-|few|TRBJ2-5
CASSPGTRETQYF
TGTGCCAGCAGCCCCGGGACACGAGAGACCCAGTACTTC
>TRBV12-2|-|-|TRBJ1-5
CASRLVLLYNQPQHF
TGTGCAAGTCGCTTAGTCCTTCTGTATAATCAGCCCCAGCATTTT
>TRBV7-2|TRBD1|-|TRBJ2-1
CASRTGVSSYNEQFF
TGTGCCAGCAGAACAGGGGTTAGCTCCTACAATGAGCAGTTCTTC
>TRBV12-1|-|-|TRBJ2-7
CASSSTLAESPYEQYF
TGTGCCAGCAGCTCGACCCTAGCGGAGTCCCCTTACGAGCAGTACTTC
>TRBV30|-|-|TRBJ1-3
CAWSGEGTSGNTIYF
TGTGCCTGGAGTGGGGAGGGGACCTCTGGAAACACCATATATTTT
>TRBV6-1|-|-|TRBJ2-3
CATTFNHAADTQYF
TGTGCCACCACCTTCAATCATGCGGCAGATACGCAGTATTTT
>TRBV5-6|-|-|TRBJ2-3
CASSPLANYFAQYF
TGTGCCAGCAGCCCCCTGGCTAACTATTTCGCGCAGTATTTT
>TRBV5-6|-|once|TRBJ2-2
CASSLSGNAGELFF
TGTGCCAGCAGCTTGTCCGGGAACGCCGGGGAGCTGTTTTTT
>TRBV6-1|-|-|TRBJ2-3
CASSGGVRRDTQYF
TGTGCCAGCAGTGGCGGAGTCCGGAGGGATACGCAGTATTTT
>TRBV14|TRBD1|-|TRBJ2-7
CASRLGTAYYEQYF
TGTGCCAGCAGGCTCGGGACAGCCTACTACGAGCAGTACTTC
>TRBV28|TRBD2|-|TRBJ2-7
CASSFLAGGGEQYF
TGTGCCAGCAGTTTTCTAGCGGGAGGGGGCGAGCAGTACTTC
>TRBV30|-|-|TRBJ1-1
CAWSPGRSTEAFF
TGTGCCTGGAGTCCAGGGAGGAGCACTGAAGCTTTCTTT
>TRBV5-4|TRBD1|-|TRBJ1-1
CASSRIRGDTEAFF
TGTGCCAGCAGCAGGATCAGGGGGGACACTGAAGCTTTCTTT
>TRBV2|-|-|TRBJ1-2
CASSEGSTTGYTF
TGTGCCAGCAGTGAAGGGTCAACTACTGGCTACACCTTC